The TCR beta chain under discussion was sequenced for a study of early T cells in non-severe SARS-CoV-2 infection. The wider study: Bulk RNA isolated from unsorted whole blood underwent sequencing; chains were not paired.

CDR1 is MNHNY and CDR2 is SVGAGI in the germline V gene (reference sequence). V shed 2 bases and J 0 bases; nucleotides not matched to a gene: 19. This CDR3 spans 20 amino acids. This clonotype was observed a handful of times. TCRdb re-analysed the 5' RACE reads in MiXCR, keeping a single row per CDR3 protein. The table lists roughly 100,000 distinct CDR3 sequences, approximately 12% of them singletons. This chain links TRBV6-6 with TRBJ2-7; 7 nucleotides line up with TRBD2. This sample comprised whole blood, obtained at baseline. This TCR came from an adult who was a healthcare worker with PCR-confirmed SARS-CoV-2 infection or an uninfected control (not recorded which). CDR3 amino acids: CASSYVSPRLAQPASYEQYF. The CDR3 bases are TGTGCCAGCAGTTACGTCAGTCCCCGACTAGCCCAACCAGCCTCCTACGAGCAGTACTTC.